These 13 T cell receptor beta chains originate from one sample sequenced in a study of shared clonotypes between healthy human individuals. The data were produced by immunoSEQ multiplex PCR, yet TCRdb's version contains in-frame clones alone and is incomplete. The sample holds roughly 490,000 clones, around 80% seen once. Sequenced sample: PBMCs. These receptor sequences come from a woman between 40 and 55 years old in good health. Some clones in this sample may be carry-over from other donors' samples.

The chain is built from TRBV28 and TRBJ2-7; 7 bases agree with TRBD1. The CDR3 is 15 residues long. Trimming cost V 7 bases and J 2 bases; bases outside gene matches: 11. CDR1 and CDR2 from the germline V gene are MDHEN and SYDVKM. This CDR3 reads CASNPFGDRTYEQYF. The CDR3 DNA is TGTGCCAGCAACCCGTTTGGGGACAGAACCTACGAGCAGTACTTC.

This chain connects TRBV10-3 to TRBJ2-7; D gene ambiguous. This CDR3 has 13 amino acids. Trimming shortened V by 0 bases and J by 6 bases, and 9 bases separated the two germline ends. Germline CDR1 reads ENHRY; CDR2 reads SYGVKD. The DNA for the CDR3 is TGTGCCATCAGTGAGTCTTTGGCTTCCGAGCAGTACTTC. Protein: CAISESLASEQYF.

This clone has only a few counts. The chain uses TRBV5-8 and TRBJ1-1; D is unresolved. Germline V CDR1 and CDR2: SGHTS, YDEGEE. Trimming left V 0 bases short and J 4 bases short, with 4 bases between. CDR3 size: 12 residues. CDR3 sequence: CASSLVATEAFF. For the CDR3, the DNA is TGTGCCAGCAGCTTGGTAGCCACTGAAGCTTTCTTT.

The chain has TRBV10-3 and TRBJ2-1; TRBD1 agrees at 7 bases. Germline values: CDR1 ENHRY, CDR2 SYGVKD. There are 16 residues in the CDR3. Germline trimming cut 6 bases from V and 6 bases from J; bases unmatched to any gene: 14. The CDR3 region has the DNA TGTGCCATCAGCCGATCTCAAGGGGGCGACGGCAATGAGCAGTTCTTC. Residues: CAISRSQGGDGNEQFF.

CDR3 protein: CASSLGLPPYEQYF. The DNA of the CDR3 is TGTGCCAGCAGTTTAGGGCTACCACCCTACGAGCAGTACTTC. The gene calls are TRBV27 and TRBJ2-7; D gene unclear. CDR1 and CDR2 (germline): MNHEY, SMNVEV (reference sequence). Trimming pared 2 bases from V and 2 bases from J, leaving 10 bases between. The CDR3 runs 14 residues.

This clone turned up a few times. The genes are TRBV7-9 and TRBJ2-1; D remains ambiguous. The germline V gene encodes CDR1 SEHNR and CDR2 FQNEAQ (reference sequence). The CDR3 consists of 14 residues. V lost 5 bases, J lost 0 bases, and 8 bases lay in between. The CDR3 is CASSAGSSYNEQFF. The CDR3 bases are TGTGCCAGCAGCGCCGGGTCCTCCTACAATGAGCAGTTCTTC.

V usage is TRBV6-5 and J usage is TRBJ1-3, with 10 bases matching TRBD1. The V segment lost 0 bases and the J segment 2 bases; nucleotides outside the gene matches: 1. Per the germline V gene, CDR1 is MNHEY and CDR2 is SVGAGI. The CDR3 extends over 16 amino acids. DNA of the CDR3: TGTGCCAGCAGTTACTCGGGGACAGGGGCTGGAAACACCATATATTTT. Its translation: CASSYSGTGAGNTIYF.

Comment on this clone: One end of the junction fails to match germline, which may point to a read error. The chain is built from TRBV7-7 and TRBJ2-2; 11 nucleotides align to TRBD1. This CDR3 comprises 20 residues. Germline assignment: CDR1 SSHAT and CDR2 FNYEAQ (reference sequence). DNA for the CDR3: TGTGCTAGCAGCTTAGGGGTGGGGGACAGGGGGTCGTCGAACACCGGGGAGCTGTTTTTT. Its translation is CASSLGVGDRGSSNTGELFF. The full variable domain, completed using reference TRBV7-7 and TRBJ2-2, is GAGVSQSPRYKVTKRGQDVTLRCDPISSHATLYWYQQALGQGPEFLTYFNYEAQPDKSGLPSDRFSAERPEGSISTLTIQRTEQRDSAMYRCASSLGVGDRGSSNTGELFFGEGSRLTVL.

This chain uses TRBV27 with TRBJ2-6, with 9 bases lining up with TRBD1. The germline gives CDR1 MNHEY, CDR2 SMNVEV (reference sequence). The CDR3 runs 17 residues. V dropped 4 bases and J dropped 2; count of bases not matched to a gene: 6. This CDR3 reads CASSWGQGGAGANVLTF. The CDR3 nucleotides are TGTGCCAGCAGTTGGGGACAGGGAGGGGCTGGGGCCAACGTCCTGACTTTC.

The CDR3 spells CASSEMTGPNYGYTF. CDR3 in DNA: TGTGCCAGCAGTGAAATGACAGGGCCTAACTATGGCTACACCTTC. The chain carries TRBV6-1 and TRBJ1-2; 7 bases line up with TRBD1. The CDR3 length is 15 residues. With V trimmed by 2 bases and J by 0 bases, 3 bases remained unmatched. CDR1 is MNHNS, CDR2 SASEGT, per germline.

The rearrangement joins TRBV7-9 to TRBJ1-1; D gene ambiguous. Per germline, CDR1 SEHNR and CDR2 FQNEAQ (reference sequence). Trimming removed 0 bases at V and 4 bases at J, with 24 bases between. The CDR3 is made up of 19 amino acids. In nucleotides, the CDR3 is TGTGCCAGCAGCTTAGCATTAGGGCTCGTGGTCAGTCGGGCCACTGAAGCTTTCTTT. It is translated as CASSLALGLVVSRATEAFF.

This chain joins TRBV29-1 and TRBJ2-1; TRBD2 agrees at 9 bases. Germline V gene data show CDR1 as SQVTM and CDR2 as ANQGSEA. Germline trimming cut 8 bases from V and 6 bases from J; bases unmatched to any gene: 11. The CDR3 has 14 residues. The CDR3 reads CSTSRSGSRNEQFF. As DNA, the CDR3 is TGCAGCACTTCCCGTAGCGGGAGCCGCAATGAGCAGTTCTTC.

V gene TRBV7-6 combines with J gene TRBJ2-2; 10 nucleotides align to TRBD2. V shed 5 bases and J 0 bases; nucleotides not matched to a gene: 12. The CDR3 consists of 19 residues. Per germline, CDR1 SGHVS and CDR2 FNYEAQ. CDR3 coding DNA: TGTGCCAGCAGCACATGGGCTAGCGGGAGTATTTCGAACACCGGGGAGCTGTTTTTT. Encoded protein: CASSTWASGSISNTGELFF.